The source of this T cell receptor beta chain is a study of control samples from healthy donors and cancer patients. Assay: immunoSEQ multiplex PCR; the TCRdb copy retains only in-frame clones and omits some. The repertoire holds 160,000 or so clones, with roughly 94% as singletons. The length of the CDR3 is 13 residues. Germline CDR1 and CDR2: ENHRY and SYGVKD. The V segment lost 11 bases and the J segment 5 bases; nucleotides outside the gene matches: 7. The chain employs TRBV10-3 and TRBJ2-2, with 8 bases that match TRBD1. The sequence was obtained from a man in his 60s with colorectal cancer. The specimen sequenced was PBMCs. The CDR3 loop is CAADRGRTGELFF. In DNA form, the CDR3 reads TGTGCCGCCGACAGGGGTCGGACCGGGGAGCTGTTTTTT.